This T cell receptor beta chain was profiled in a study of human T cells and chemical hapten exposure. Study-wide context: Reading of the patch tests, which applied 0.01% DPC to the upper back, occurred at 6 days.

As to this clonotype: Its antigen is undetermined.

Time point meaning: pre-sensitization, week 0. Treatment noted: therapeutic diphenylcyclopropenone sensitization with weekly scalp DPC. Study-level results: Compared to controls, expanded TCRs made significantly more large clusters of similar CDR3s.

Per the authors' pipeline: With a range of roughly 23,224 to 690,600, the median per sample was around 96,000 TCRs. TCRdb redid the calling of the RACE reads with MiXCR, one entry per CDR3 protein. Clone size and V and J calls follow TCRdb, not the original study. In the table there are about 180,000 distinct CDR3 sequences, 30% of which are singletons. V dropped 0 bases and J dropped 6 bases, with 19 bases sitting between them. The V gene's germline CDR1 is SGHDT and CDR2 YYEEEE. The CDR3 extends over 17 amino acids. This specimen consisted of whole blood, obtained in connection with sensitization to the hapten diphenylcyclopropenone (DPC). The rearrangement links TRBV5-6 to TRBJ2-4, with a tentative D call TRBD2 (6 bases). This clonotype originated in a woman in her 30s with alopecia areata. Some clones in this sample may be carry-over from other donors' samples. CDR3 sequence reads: CASSLAFGAGRRNIQYF. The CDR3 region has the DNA TGTGCCAGCAGCTTGGCCTTCGGGGCGGGGCGGAGAAACATTCAGTACTTC.